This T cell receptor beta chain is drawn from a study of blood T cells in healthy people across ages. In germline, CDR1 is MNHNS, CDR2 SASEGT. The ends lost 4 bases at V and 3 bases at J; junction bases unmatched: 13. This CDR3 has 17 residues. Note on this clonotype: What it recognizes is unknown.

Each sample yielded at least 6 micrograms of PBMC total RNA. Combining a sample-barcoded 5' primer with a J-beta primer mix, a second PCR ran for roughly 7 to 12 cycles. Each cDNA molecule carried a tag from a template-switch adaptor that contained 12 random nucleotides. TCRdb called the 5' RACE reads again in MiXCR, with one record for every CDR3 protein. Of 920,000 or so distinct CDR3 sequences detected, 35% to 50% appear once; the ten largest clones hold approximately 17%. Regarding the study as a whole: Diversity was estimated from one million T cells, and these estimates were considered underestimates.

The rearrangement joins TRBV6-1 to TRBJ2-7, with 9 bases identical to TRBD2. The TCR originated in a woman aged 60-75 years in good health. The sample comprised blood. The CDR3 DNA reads TGTGCCAGCAGTGCGTTAGCGGGAGCCCTTAGGGACTACGAGCAGTACTTC. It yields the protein CASSALAGALRDYEQYF.